This T cell receptor (beta chain) was profiled in a study of pediatric ulcerative colitis. Germline lookup yields CDR1 GTSNPN and CDR2 SVGIG (reference sequence). CDR3 length: 15 residues. On this clone itself: At one boundary the junction diverges from the germline segment, which might be a read error. Other nucleotide sequences in the sample specify the same CDR3.

Generated by immunoSEQ multiplex PCR, the TCRdb table keeps only in-frame clones and is missing some. The sample has roughly 64,000 clones; approximately 87% are singletons. This chain links TRBV30 with TRBJ2-7; 7 bases are a match to TRBD2. The origin of this receptor is a boy between 5 and 17 years old with severe ulcerative colitis. The sample consisted of blood. The CDR3 is CAWSRQPGGSYEQYF. DNA for the CDR3: TGTGCCTGGAGTAGACAGCCCGGGGGGTCCTACGAGCAGTACTTT. Full variable domain (rest looked up from reference TRBV30 and TRBJ2-7): SQTIHQWPATLVQPVGSPLSLECTVEGTSNPNLYWYRQAAGRGLQLLFYSVGIGQISSEVPQNLSASRPQDRQFILSSKKLLLSDSGFYLCAWSRQPGGSYEQYFGPGTRLTVT.